The present entry profiles one TCR beta chain with its context. As yet, its antigen is unknown. Sequence at one end of the junction differs from germline and may be a read error. Constant-segment-primed 5'RACE gave TCR alpha and TCR beta cDNA libraries with sample barcodes and UMIs. MiXCR was run by TCRdb on the 5' RACE reads, yielding one entry per CDR3 protein. The sample lists 250,000 to 300,000 distinct CDR3 sequences; 15% to 20% were seen once. The CDR3 sequence is 12 residues long. The germline V gene has CDR1 SGHAT and CDR2 FQNNGV. These data originate in a study of T-cell memory formation after mild COVID-19. The study, taken as a whole, reports: Those CD4+ clones that contracted were mainly in CM and EM (CD8+ ones in EMRA).

The clonotype originates from a man aged 18 to 30 who had mild COVID-19 (a few samples of this study predate the infection). Cell type and time point are not known. The sequenced sample consisted of PBMCs or a T cell subset sorted from them (not recorded which). The chain is built from TRBV11-2 and TRBJ2-1; a weak D match, TRBD2 (6 bases). CDR3 sequence reads: CASSSIAAGTIF. Here the CDR3 DNA reads TGTGCCAGCAGCTCTATCGCGGCGGGGACGATCTTC.